Shown below are 10 T cell receptor beta chains from a single sample sequenced in a study of T cell responses to AZD1222 COVID-19 vaccine. Produced via immunoSEQ multiplex PCR; TCRdb's table is partial and in-frame only. The sample shows 120,000 or so clones, 90% of them seen only once. The specimen comprised peripheral blood, sampled on day 0 of AZD1222 vaccination. The origin of the receptors is an adult in good health.

The chain combines TRBV18 with TRBJ1-1, with 10 bases fitting TRBD1. With V trimmed by 1 base and J by 4 bases, 15 bases remained unmatched. The CDR3 contains 19 residues. The germline gives CDR1 KGHSH, CDR2 LQKENI. This CDR3 is CASSPLKGTGASLGTEAFF. The DNA for the CDR3 is TGTGCCAGCTCACCACTAAAGGGGACAGGGGCCTCGTTAGGCACTGAAGCTTTCTTT.

This clone was seen once. The rearrangement joins TRBV15 to TRBJ2-1, with 7 bases aligning to TRBD1. CDR1 is LNHNV and CDR2 is YYDKDF in the germline V gene (reference sequence). The CDR3 length is 14 residues. Germline trimming cut 3 bases from V and 9 bases from J; bases unmatched to any gene: 8. CDR3 residues: CATSSDRVKGEQFF. CDR3 coding DNA: TGTGCCACCAGCAGCGACAGGGTTAAGGGTGAGCAGTTCTTC. Combining the CDR3 with reference TRBV15 and TRBJ2-1 gives the whole variable domain DAMVIQNPRYQVTQFGKPVTLSCSQTLNHNVMYWYQQKSSQAPKLLFHYYDKDFNNEADTPDNFQSRRPNTSFCFLDIRSPGLGDTAMYLCATSSDRVKGEQFFGPGTRLTVL.

This rearrangement joins TRBV3-1 (or the pseudogene TRBV3-2) to TRBJ2-3; D gene uncertain. V lost 0 bases, J lost 2 bases, and 9 bases lay in between. The CDR3 is 15 amino acids. Germline V gives CDR1 LGHDT, CDR2 YNNKEL (reference sequence). CDR3 sequence reads: CASSQDAGSTDTQYF. DNA for the CDR3: TGTGCCAGCAGCCAAGATGCAGGTTCCACAGATACGCAGTATTTT.

V usage is TRBV29-1 and J usage is TRBJ2-3; 7 bases align to TRBD2. Germline V gene lookup returns CDR1 SQVTM and CDR2 ANQGSEA. The CDR3 sequence is 16 residues long. V shed 7 bases, J shed 5 bases, and the junction held 18 bases outside the gene matches. Here the CDR3 reads CSAGLGEGLVGDTQYF. The CDR3 coding sequence is TGCAGCGCGGGCCTTGGGGAGGGACTGGTGGGAGATACGCAGTATTTT.

The CDR3: CASSPAVPGGSYRPNNYGYTF. DNA of the CDR3: TGTGCCAGCAGCCCTGCCGTCCCGGGGGGTTCATACAGGCCCAATAACTATGGCTACACCTTC. The chain has TRBV3-1 (or the pseudogene TRBV3-2) and TRBJ1-2; the D gene is possibly TRBD1 (5 bases). The V gene's germline CDR1 is LGHDT and CDR2 YNNKEL (reference sequence). Trimming took off 4 bases at V and 1 base at J, with 31 bases between the two ends. The CDR3 totals 21 residues.

V usage is TRBV5-4 and J usage is TRBJ1-2, with D unclear. The CDR3 extends over 14 amino acids. V was clipped by 0 bases and J by 2 bases, with 8 bases between them. Germline V gene lookup returns CDR1 SGHNT and CDR2 YYREEE (reference sequence). The CDR3 sequence is CASSLDVRNYGYTF. In DNA form, the CDR3 reads TGTGCCAGCAGCTTGGACGTCAGAAACTATGGCTACACCTTC. Supplemented by reference TRBV5-4 and TRBJ1-2, the full variable domain reads ETGVTQSPTHLIKTRGQQVTLRCSSQSGHNTVSWYQQALGQGPQFIFQYYREEENGRGNFPPRFSGLQFPNYSSELNVNALELDDSALYLCASSLDVRNYGYTFGSGTRLTVV.

The rearrangement joins TRBV28 to TRBJ2-7; no clear D. In germline, CDR1 is MDHEN, CDR2 SYDVKM. The CDR3 is 13 residues long. V lost 3 bases and J lost 5, with 11 bases in between. The DNA of the CDR3 is TGTGCCAGCAGTTTGCAACCAAAGAACGAGCAGTACTTC. Translated: CASSLQPKNEQYF.

This rearrangement joins TRBV19 to TRBJ2-2; 12 bases map to TRBD2. Per germline, CDR1 LNHDA and CDR2 SQIVND (reference sequence). This CDR3 has 18 amino acids. Trimming cost V 7 bases and J 5 bases; bases outside gene matches: 14. This chain's CDR3 is CASNQLAGGPLGTGELFF. CDR3 bases: TGTGCCAGTAACCAACTAGCGGGAGGACCATTGGGGACCGGGGAGCTGTTTTTT.

This chain connects TRBV11-3 to TRBJ2-1; 7 bases agree with TRBD2. The V and J ends lost 0 bases and 8 bases, in that order; junction bases with no gene match: 10. The CDR3 is 16 residues long. Germline-derived CDR1 and CDR2 are SGHNT and YENEEA. The CDR3 DNA sequence: TGTGCCAGCAGCTTAGATGGGAGGGAGGGCCGCGATGAGCAGTTCTTC. Residues: CASSLDGREGRDEQFF.

The chain joins TRBV28 to TRBJ2-7, with TRBD1 as a possible D gene (7 bases). Looked up from germline, CDR1 is MDHEN and CDR2 is SYDVKM. The CDR3 contains 14 residues. V was trimmed by 8 bases and J by 3 bases, leaving 17 bases between them. The chain's CDR3 is CASPGARGDYEQYF. The CDR3 DNA is TGTGCCAGCCCCGGGGCCAGGGGGGACTACGAGCAGTACTTC.